This T cell receptor (beta chain) was captured in a study of shared clonotypes between healthy human individuals. Naive-designated CD8 cells lacked CD45RO, were positively enriched for CCR7, and omitted terminally differentiated effector memory CD45RA+ cells. General study results and limits: Non-shared clonotypes were found to have lower generation probabilities than the clonotypes that were shared by all four of the sorted-subset donors.

With respect to this clone: Its antigen remains unknown.

The germline gives CDR1 SEHNR, CDR2 FQNEAQ (reference sequence). The CDR3 is 15 amino acids. The germline V and J ends were trimmed by 3 bases and 0 bases, with 11 bases remaining between them. The table came from immunoSEQ multiplex PCR; TCRdb's copy has only in-frame clones and leaves some out. The repertoire includes millions of clones, about 93% of them detected once, and around 1.7% sits in the top ten. Material for sequencing was naive CD8+ T cells from PBMCs. This TCR was sampled from a man between 18 and 29 years old in good health. Some clones in this sample may be carry-over from other donors' samples. The gene calls are TRBV7-9 and TRBJ1-1, with D unclear. CDR3 sequence reads: CASSFPVGLNTEAFF. The CDR3 DNA follows: TGTGCCAGCAGCTTCCCAGTGGGCCTGAACACTGAAGCTTTCTTT.